The 24 T cell receptor beta chains given below trace back to one sample, sequenced in a study of spatial heterogeneity in lung cancer. Findings and limits, study-wide: Counts of expanded intratumoral alpha and beta TCRs tracked tumor mutation counts.

Each CDR3 protein is one row after TCRdb ran MiXCR on the 5' RACE reads. Of about 7,900 distinct CDR3 sequences in the sample, less than 9% are singletons; the top ten hold roughly a sixth. Time point in this sample: sample taken at primary tumor resection. No antigen has been assigned to these receptors. Sequencing used lung tumor tissue, obtained at surgery. Receptors originate from a female donor with early-stage non-small cell lung cancer.

Sample share makes this clonotype medium-sized. Since it is a stray read in a library aimed at alpha chains, this beta chain has a size that is not meaningful. The chain has TRBV9 and TRBJ2-6; no clear D. The germline CDR1 and CDR2 sequences are SGDLS and YYNGEE. The CDR3 has 14 residues. V was shortened by 4 bases and J by 2 bases, with 7 bases between the two germline ends. The CDR3 bases are TGTGCCAGCAGCTCTCCTACTGGGGCCAACGTCCTGACTTTC. Translation gives CASSSPTGANVLTF.

This clonotype was detected a few times. For a library built for alpha chains, this beta chain is a stray read; little rests on its size. The V gene is TRBV5-1, the J gene TRBJ1-1; no definite D call. The CDR3 is 13 residues long. Trimming cost V 3 bases and J 1 base, with 7 bases left between them. Per germline, CDR1 SGHRS and CDR2 YFSETQ. CDR3 in amino acids: CASSYDPNTEAFF. The CDR3 coding sequence is TGCGCCAGCAGCTACGACCCGAACACTGAAGCTTTCTTT. Full variable domain (missing parts from reference TRBV5-1 and TRBJ1-1): KAGVTQTPRYLIKTRGQQVTLSCSPISGHRSVSWYQQTPGQGLQFLFEYFSETQRNKGNFPGRFSGRQFSNSRSEMNVSTLELGDSALYLCASSYDPNTEAFFGQGTRLTVV.

This clonotype was seen repeatedly, ten times or more. This beta chain is an unintended read in a library built for alpha chains; its size means little. The V gene is TRBV4-1, the J gene TRBJ1-2, with D possibly matching TRBD1 (5 bases). Germline CDR1 and CDR2: MGHRA and YSYEKL. Trimming pared 0 bases from V and 2 bases from J, leaving 10 bases between. The CDR3 loop spans 15 amino acids. The CDR3 region is CASSQDPTANYGYTF. CDR3 sequence (DNA): TGCGCCAGCAGCCAAGATCCGACAGCGAACTATGGCTACACCTTC.

On this clonotype itself: This beta chain slipped into a library made for alpha chains as a stray read, so its size is not meaningful. This sequence joins TRBV12-3 or TRBV12-4 and TRBJ2-1; D is perhaps TRBD2 (7 bases). The CDR3 totals 15 residues. V gave up 11 bases and J gave up 1 base, with 18 bases separating them. The CDR3 region has the DNA TGTGCCGCGGGGGCGGGGGAAGGGTCCTACAATGAGCAGTTCTTC. Amino acid sequence: CAAGAGEGSYNEQFF.

This clonotype was counted at least ten times. This beta chain slipped into a library made for alpha chains as a stray read, so its size is not meaningful. V usage is TRBV5-4 and J usage is TRBJ1-5; 7 bases are a match to TRBD1. Germline lookup yields CDR1 SGHNT and CDR2 YYREEE (reference sequence). The V segment lost 3 bases and the J segment 5 bases; nucleotides outside the gene matches: 2. The CDR3 extends over 13 amino acids. In DNA form, the CDR3 reads TGTGCCAGCAGCTCAGACAGGGATCAGCCCCAGCATTTT. It codes for CASSSDRDQPQHF.

Ten or more counts support this clonotype. For a library built for alpha chains, this beta chain is a stray read; little rests on its size. The J gene is TRBJ2-7, the V gene TRBV27; 10 bases agree with TRBD2. Germline assignment: CDR1 MNHEY and CDR2 SMNVEV (reference sequence). The CDR3 contains 15 residues. Trimming cost V 4 bases and J 2 bases; bases outside gene matches: 5. This chain's CDR3 is CASSSQLAGAYEQYF. The DNA of the CDR3 is TGTGCCAGCAGTTCCCAGCTAGCGGGGGCCTACGAGCAGTACTTC.

This clonotype was recorded at least ten times. This beta chain lies outside the target of a library built for alpha chains; its clone size means little. The genes are TRBV7-2 and TRBJ2-7, with D tentatively TRBD1 (7 bases). V lost 4 bases, J lost 3 bases, and 16 bases lay in between. The CDR3 covers 15 residues. The germline V gene encodes CDR1 SGHTA and CDR2 FQGNSA. The CDR3 reads CASSSMSRGDYEQYF. The CDR3 DNA reads TGTGCCAGCAGCTCTATGTCCAGGGGGGACTACGAGCAGTACTTC. Full variable domain (rest looked up from reference TRBV7-2 and TRBJ2-7): GAGVSQSPSNKVTEKGKDVELRCDPISGHTALYWYRQSLGQGLEFLIYFQGNSAPDKSGLPSDRFSAERTGGSVSTLTIQRTQQEDSAVYLCASSSMSRGDYEQYFGPGTRLTVT.

Judged by abundance, this clonotype is medium-sized. This beta chain is a stray sequence in a library constructed for alpha chains; its clone size is not meaningful. V is TRBV27 and J is TRBJ2-3, with 9 positions matching TRBD2. V shed 8 bases and J 8 bases; nucleotides not matched to a gene: 11. This CDR3 is 14 amino acids long. Germline CDR1 MNHEY, CDR2 SMNVEV (reference sequence). CDR3 nucleotides: TGTGCCAGCGGTACAGGCGGGAGGGCCGTTACGCAGTATTTT. Its translation is CASGTGGRAVTQYF.

This clonotype was detected many times. A library made for alpha chains picked up this beta chain off target, so its size means little. The genes are TRBV10-3 and TRBJ2-7; 7 bases are shared with TRBD2. This CDR3 has 15 residues. V lost 3 bases and J lost 4; bases outside the gene matches: 9. The germline V gene encodes CDR1 ENHRY and CDR2 SYGVKD. This CDR3 is CAISDSAGGIYEQYF. For the CDR3, the DNA is TGTGCCATCAGTGACTCCGCCGGGGGGATATACGAGCAGTACTTC.

This clonotype is termed medium-sized. In a library made to pick up alpha chains, this beta chain is a stray read with a size that means little. V usage is TRBV10-3 and J usage is TRBJ2-7; D remains ambiguous. Germline CDR1 ENHRY, CDR2 SYGVKD. Trimming took off 7 bases at V and 3 bases at J, with 16 bases between the two ends. The CDR3 totals 14 residues. CDR3 sequence: CAITQSVGIYEQYF. The DNA of the CDR3 is TGTGCCATCACCCAGTCGGTTGGAATCTACGAGCAGTACTTC.

This clonotype came up many times. The library was prepared for alpha chains; this beta chain is a stray read, so its frequency means little. The chain is built from TRBV7-2 and TRBJ2-5; the D gene is possibly TRBD1 (5 bases). Looked up from germline, CDR1 is SGHTA and CDR2 is FQGNSA. CDR3 size: 12 residues. V gave up 4 bases and J gave up 4 bases, with 7 bases separating them. The CDR3 spells CASSWGPETQYF. The CDR3 DNA sequence: TGTGCCAGCAGCTGGGGCCCAGAGACCCAGTACTTC.

This clonotype was seen many times. This beta chain appears as a stray read in a library generated for alpha chains; its size is not informative. The chain employs TRBV25-1 and TRBJ2-2, with 11 bases fitting TRBD2. The CDR3 extends over 22 amino acids. Germline CDR1 and CDR2: MGHDK and SYGVNS. Trimming at V came to 2 bases and at J to 5 bases, leaving 22 bases not matched to a gene. The CDR3 sequence is CASSEVGQGLGSGRARTGELFF. The DNA of the CDR3 is TGTGCCAGCAGTGAAGTGGGCCAGGGGCTGGGTAGCGGGAGGGCCAGGACCGGGGAGCTGTTTTTT.

This clonotype was seen at least ten times. Since the library was made to target alpha chains, this beta chain is a stray read and its abundance is not meaningful. The CDR3 nucleotides read TGTGCCAGCAGCTTAGCCCCTCGGGAGCCCGATTCACCCCTCCACTTT. This codes for CASSLAPREPDSPLHF. The chain has TRBV7-9 and TRBJ1-6; D gene ambiguous. Per germline, CDR1 SEHNR and CDR2 FQNEAQ (reference sequence). The CDR3 spans 16 residues. V dropped 0 bases and J dropped 8 bases, with 14 bases sitting between them. Full variable domain (remainder filled in from reference TRBV7-9 and TRBJ1-6): DTGVSQNPRHKITKRGQNVTFRCDPISEHNRLYWYRQTLGQGPEFLTYFQNEAQLEKSRLLSDRFSAERPKGSFSTLEIQRTEQGDSAMYLCASSLAPREPDSPLHFGNGTRLTVT.

This clonotype was counted ten times or more. As an off-target read in a library built for alpha chains, this beta chain has a frequency of little significance. The J gene is TRBJ1-1, the V gene TRBV27, with a tentative D call TRBD1 (6 bases). Germline V CDR1 and CDR2: MNHEY, SMNVEV (reference sequence). Trimming took off 2 bases at V and 5 bases at J, with 9 bases between the two ends. The CDR3 is made up of 13 amino acids. CDR3 residues: CASSLQGRTEAFF. The CDR3 DNA is TGTGCCAGCAGTTTACAGGGGAGGACTGAAGCTTTCTTT.

This clonotype is labeled as medium-sized. This beta chain represents an off-target read in a library built for alpha chains; its size is of limited meaning. This chain links TRBV5-1 with TRBJ2-3; maybe TRBD2 (6 bases). V lost 0 bases and J lost 0, with 11 bases in between. Per germline, CDR1 SGHRS and CDR2 YFSETQ. The CDR3 is 16 amino acids. The CDR3 DNA sequence: TGCGCCAGCAGCTTGGTCGGCGGGACTAGCACAGATACGCAGTATTTT. This encodes CASSLVGGTSTDTQYF.

This clonotype was observed many times. With the library built for alpha chains, this beta chain is off target and its frequency is not meaningful. The CDR3, as DNA: TGTGCCAGCAGCTTCGAGGGGGTGGGCACTGAAGCTTTCTTT. It codes for CASSFEGVGTEAFF. V and J are TRBV7-9 and TRBJ1-1, with D perhaps TRBD1 (6 bases). Germline assignment: CDR1 SEHNR and CDR2 FQNEAQ (reference sequence). The CDR3 has 14 residues. V dropped 3 bases and J dropped 4 bases, with 12 bases sitting between them.

This clonotype rates as medium-sized (0.01 to 0.1%). Because the library targeted alpha chains, this beta chain is an off-target read whose size means little. V is TRBV6-2 or TRBV6-3 and J is TRBJ2-2; TRBD2 matches 7 bases. This CDR3 is 16 amino acids long. The germline gives CDR1 MNHEY, CDR2 SVGEGT. V was pared by 6 bases and J by 2 bases, with 9 bases of the junction left unmatched. The CDR3 DNA sequence: TGTGCCAGCAGACGGCGAGCGGGATTTAACACCGGGGAGCTGTTTTTT. It is translated as CASRRRAGFNTGELFF.

This clonotype was picked up many times. This beta chain lies outside the target of a library built for alpha chains; its clone size means little. The chain couples TRBV12-3 or TRBV12-4 to TRBJ2-5; D gene unclear. This CDR3 has 11 amino acids. The V and J ends lost 5 bases and 6 bases respectively, with 7 bases between them. The CDR3 protein is CASSIGKTQYF. CDR3 DNA: TGTGCCAGCAGTATTGGAAAGACCCAGTACTTC.

About this clonotype itself: This beta chain lies outside the target of a library built for alpha chains; its clone size means little. The V gene is TRBV6-2 or TRBV6-3, the J gene TRBJ2-2; D ambiguous. In germline, CDR1 is MNHEY, CDR2 SVGEGT. This CDR3 contains 15 residues. Trimming pared 2 bases from V and 3 bases from J, leaving 10 bases between. The CDR3 DNA follows: TGTGCCAGCAGTTACGGCTCGTCAGACACCGGGGAGCTGTTTTTT. Its translation is CASSYGSSDTGELFF.

The table lists this clonotype with many counts. Being off target in a library aimed at alpha chains, this beta chain has a size of little meaning. The chain recombines TRBV20-1 with TRBJ2-1; the D is unclear. This CDR3 has 16 residues. Deletions cut 5 bases from V and 4 bases from J, with 21 bases between. Germline CDR1 reads DFQATT; CDR2 reads SNEGSKA (reference sequence). The chain's CDR3 is CSASTGPLIGYNEQFF. The CDR3 nucleotides read TGCAGTGCTTCGACTGGCCCCCTGATTGGGTACAATGAGCAGTTCTTC.

Relative to its sample, this clonotype is medium-sized. Because this beta chain is a stray read in a library intended to capture alpha chains, its abundance should not be given much weight. V and J are TRBV15 and TRBJ2-5; D remains unclear. V was trimmed by 1 base and J by 6 bases, leaving 9 bases between them. Germline V gene sequence: CDR1 LNHNV, CDR2 YYDKDF (reference sequence). The CDR3 is 13 residues long. The CDR3 protein is CATSRVHSQTQYF. The CDR3 coding sequence is TGTGCCACCAGCAGAGTCCATTCGCAGACCCAGTACTTC. Full variable domain (outside the CDR3, taken from reference TRBV15 and TRBJ2-5): DAMVIQNPRYQVTQFGKPVTLSCSQTLNHNVMYWYQQKSSQAPKLLFHYYDKDFNNEADTPDNFQSRRPNTSFCFLDIRSPGLGDTAMYLCATSRVHSQTQYFGPGTRLLVL.

This clonotype has a count of ten or more. Because the library targeted alpha chains, this beta chain is an off-target read whose size means little. The V gene is TRBV18, the J gene TRBJ2-7; the match to TRBD2 covers 11 bases. In germline, CDR1 is KGHSH, CDR2 LQKENI. V lost 3 bases, J lost 5 bases, and 3 bases stayed unmatched. CDR3 length equals 14 residues. As DNA, the CDR3 is TGTGCCAGCTCACCGACTAGCGGGGAACACGAGCAGTACTTC. Its protein product is CASSPTSGEHEQYF.

In its sample, this clonotype is medium-sized. This beta chain is a stray read from a library made for alpha chains; its abundance is not meaningful. V is TRBV15 and J is TRBJ2-5; a weak D match, TRBD1 (6 bases). Germline V gives CDR1 LNHNV, CDR2 YYDKDF (reference sequence). Trimming took 4 bases from V and 0 from J, leaving 12 bases between them. The CDR3 has 15 amino acids. CDR3 protein: CATSTSGVYQETQYF. The DNA of the CDR3 is TGTGCCACCAGCACCTCAGGGGTGTACCAAGAGACCCAGTACTTC.

Relative to its sample, this clonotype is medium-sized (0.01 to 0.1%). Being off target in a library aimed at alpha chains, this beta chain has a size of little meaning. The rearrangement uses TRBV28 and TRBJ1-6; D remains ambiguous. This CDR3 region has 17 residues. The germline gives CDR1 MDHEN, CDR2 SYDVKM. The V end lost 3 bases, the J end lost 0 bases, and 12 bases lay between the germline ends. CDR3 sequence reads: CASSFRLRGSYNSPLHF. The CDR3 DNA reads TGTGCCAGCAGTTTCCGACTCCGGGGCTCCTATAATTCACCCCTCCACTTT.